The 10 T cell receptor beta chains presented below share a single source sample, sequenced in a study of OX40 agonist ivuxolimab in advanced cancers. The protocol was immunoSEQ multiplex PCR, while the TCRdb copy is restricted to in-frame clones and leaves out a portion. The sample has some 80,000 clones; around four fifths are singletons. The sample was CD4+ or CD8+ T cells sorted from blood, taken in a trial of the OX40 agonist ivuxolimab. These receptor sequences come from an adult with an advanced solid tumor such as melanoma, head and neck, liver or kidney cancer.

The chain joins TRBV10-3 to TRBJ1-1, with TRBD1 as a possible D gene (5 bases). The CDR3 covers 15 residues. CDR1 and CDR2 from the germline V gene are ENHRY and SYGVKD. V was shortened by 7 bases and J by 3 bases, with 18 bases between the two germline ends. CDR3 sequence: CAINGNGGGDTEAFF. The DNA for the CDR3 is TGTGCCATCAATGGGAACGGGGGTGGGGACACTGAAGCTTTCTTT.

The chain joins TRBV4-1 to TRBJ2-3, with D tentatively TRBD1 (6 bases). Trimming cost V 0 bases and J 5 bases, with 6 bases left between them. CDR1 is MGHRA and CDR2 is YSYEKL in the germline V gene. CDR3 size: 13 residues. CDR3 in DNA: TGCGCCAGCAGCCAAGAAGGGGGAGATACGCAGTATTTT. Amino acids: CASSQEGGDTQYF.

This chain's CDR3 is CATTLGRGGFNEQFF. CDR3 DNA sequence: TGTGCCACCACGCTCGGGAGGGGGGGGTTCAATGAGCAGTTCTTC. The rearrangement uses TRBV15 and TRBJ2-1; 8 nucleotides agree with TRBD2. With V trimmed by 7 bases and J by 6 bases, 11 bases remained unmatched. The CDR3 has 15 residues. Germline values: CDR1 LNHNV, CDR2 YYDKDF (reference sequence).

The chain has TRBV7-9 and TRBJ2-2, with a weak D call TRBD1 (5 bases). This CDR3 region has 15 residues. Germline V lookup: CDR1 SEHNR, CDR2 FQNEAQ (reference sequence). Trimming pared 1 base from V and 7 bases from J, leaving 13 bases between. The chain's CDR3 is CASSLVGQGHGELFF. DNA for the CDR3: TGTGCCAGCAGCTTAGTGGGGCAGGGCCACGGGGAGCTGTTTTTT.

The genes are TRBV11-2 and TRBJ1-1; no clear D. V lost 7 bases and J lost 1, with 13 bases in between. Germline loops: CDR1 SGHAT, CDR2 FQNNGV. The CDR3 spans 14 residues. This chain's CDR3 is CASNNIGRNTEAFF. In DNA, the CDR3 is TGTGCCAGCAACAATATTGGGCGGAACACTGAAGCTTTCTTT.

V gene TRBV6-5 combines with J gene TRBJ1-1, with 7 bases that match TRBD1. The CDR3 runs 12 residues. Looked up from germline, CDR1 is MNHEY and CDR2 is SVGAGI. The trim removed 6 bases at V and 11 bases at J, leaving 9 bases unmatched. As DNA, the CDR3 is TGTGCCAGCAGCCTACAGGGGAGTATGGCTTTCTTT. As protein: CASSLQGSMAFF.

This clone was counted a single time. This chain joins TRBV19 and TRBJ1-5; 7 nucleotides align to TRBD1. CDR1 is LNHDA, CDR2 SQIVND, per germline (reference sequence). Losses at the gene ends were 6 bases for V and 1 base for J; bases not matched to a gene: 12. The CDR3 covers 17 residues. The CDR3 loop reads CASREQGPVLSNQPQHF. In DNA form, the CDR3 reads TGTGCCAGTAGGGAACAGGGGCCCGTATTAAGCAATCAGCCCCAGCATTTT.

This rearrangement joins TRBV7-6 to TRBJ1-3; no clear D. Germline values: CDR1 SGHVS, CDR2 FNYEAQ. This CDR3 has 13 residues. V was clipped by 4 bases and J by 2 bases, with 6 bases between them. CDR3 region: CASSSSTGNTIYF. Here the CDR3 DNA reads TGTGCCAGCAGCTCCTCCACTGGAAACACCATATATTTT.

The rearrangement links TRBV30 to TRBJ1-2; D may be TRBD1 (6 bases). The CDR3 is 13 amino acids. Germline-derived CDR1 and CDR2 are GTSNPN and SVGIG (reference sequence). V lost 0 bases and J lost 8, with 13 bases in between. Here the CDR3 DNA reads TGTGCCTGGAGTGTACCGGGGGGGCGCGGCTACACCTTC. Residues: CAWSVPGGRGYTF.

The V gene is TRBV19, the J gene TRBJ2-7, with 10 positions matching TRBD2. Trimming took 2 bases from V and 1 from J; bases not matched to a gene: 2. The germline gives CDR1 LNHDA, CDR2 SQIVND (reference sequence). This CDR3 comprises 15 residues. Written as DNA, the CDR3 is TGTGCCAGTAGTATACTAGCGGGAGATTCCTACGAGCAGTACTTC. Protein: CASSILAGDSYEQYF.